This T cell receptor beta chain was sequenced for a study of identical twins. TCRdb used MiXCR to reprocess the 5' RACE reads, holding one entry per CDR3 protein. The data show about 190,000 distinct CDR3 sequences, more than 15% seen once. Regarding the study as a whole: Reduced insertions were recorded for abundant cord blood beta clonotypes, with no such pattern in memory repertoires.

This clonotype came up a few times. Its antigen is not identified. The J segment lost 4 bases and the V segment lost 2 bases, leaving 5 bases of the junction unmatched. Germline loops: CDR1 SGHRS, CDR2 YFSETQ. This CDR3 spans 16 amino acids. These data also featured in a second study, about T cells expressing NK-cell markers. In that study: Sorted CD3+CD56-NKG2C+, CD3+CD56+NKG2C+ and CD3+CD56+NKG2C- T cells supplied the TCR beta repertoires. In several experiments, sorting was restricted to alpha-beta TCR T cells by an anti-gamma-delta TCR antibody. The share of CD8+ T cells held by dominant NKG2C+ clonotypes was about 1.0-7.5% in 5 or 6 donors.

The clonotype comes from a woman between 18 and 29 years old in good health. This sequence joins TRBV5-1 and TRBJ2-1; 11 bases line up with TRBD2. The sample comprised CD8+ T cells sorted from blood. The CDR3 sequence: CASSFSGGGPYNEQFF. Here the CDR3 DNA reads TGCGCCAGCAGCTTTAGCGGGGGGGGACCTTACAATGAGCAGTTCTTC.